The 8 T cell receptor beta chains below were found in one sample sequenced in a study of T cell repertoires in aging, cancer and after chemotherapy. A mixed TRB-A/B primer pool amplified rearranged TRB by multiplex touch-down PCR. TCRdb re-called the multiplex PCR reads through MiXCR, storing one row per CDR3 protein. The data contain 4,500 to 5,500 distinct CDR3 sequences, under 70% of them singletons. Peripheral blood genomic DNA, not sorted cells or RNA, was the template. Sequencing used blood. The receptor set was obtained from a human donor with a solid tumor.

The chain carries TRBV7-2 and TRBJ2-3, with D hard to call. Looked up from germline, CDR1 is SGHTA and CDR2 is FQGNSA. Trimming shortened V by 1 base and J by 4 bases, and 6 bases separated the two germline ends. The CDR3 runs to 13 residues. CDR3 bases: TGTGCCAGCAGCTTAGGGTTGCCAGATACGCAGTATTTT. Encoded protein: CASSLGLPDTQYF.

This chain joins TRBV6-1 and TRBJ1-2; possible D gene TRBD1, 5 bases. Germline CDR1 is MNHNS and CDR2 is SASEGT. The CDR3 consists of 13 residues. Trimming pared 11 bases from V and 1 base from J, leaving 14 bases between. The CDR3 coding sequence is TGTGCCGGATGGGACGGTTATAACTATGGCTACACCTTC. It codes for CAGWDGYNYGYTF.

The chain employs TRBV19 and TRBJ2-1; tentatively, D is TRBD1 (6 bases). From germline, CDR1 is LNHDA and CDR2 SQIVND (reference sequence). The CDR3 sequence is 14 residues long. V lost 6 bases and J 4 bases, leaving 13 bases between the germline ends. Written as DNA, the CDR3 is TGTGCCAGTAGCGCAGGGACAACATACAATGAGCAGTTCTTC. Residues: CASSAGTTYNEQFF.

DNA for the CDR3: TGTGCCAGCACCACGCGAGATACGCAGTATTTT. It translates to CASTTRDTQYF. The genes are TRBV7-9 and TRBJ2-3; D not certain. V was trimmed by 7 bases and J by 5 bases, leaving 7 bases between them. The CDR3 runs 11 residues. Germline V gene data show CDR1 as SEHNR and CDR2 as FQNEAQ (reference sequence).

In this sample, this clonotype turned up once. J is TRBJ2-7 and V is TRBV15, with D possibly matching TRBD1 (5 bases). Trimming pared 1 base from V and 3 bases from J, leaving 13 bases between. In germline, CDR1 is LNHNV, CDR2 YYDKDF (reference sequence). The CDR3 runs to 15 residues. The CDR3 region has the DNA TGTGCCACCAGCAGAGTTTTTGACAGCATCTACGAGCAGTACTTC. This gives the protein CATSRVFDSIYEQYF.

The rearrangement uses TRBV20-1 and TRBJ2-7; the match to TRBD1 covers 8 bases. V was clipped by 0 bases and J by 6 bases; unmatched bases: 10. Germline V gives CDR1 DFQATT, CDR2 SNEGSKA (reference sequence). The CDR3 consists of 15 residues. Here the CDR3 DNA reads TGCAGTGCTAGAGATCCCGGACAGGGACTGATCGAGCAGTACTTC. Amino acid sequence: CSARDPGQGLIEQYF.

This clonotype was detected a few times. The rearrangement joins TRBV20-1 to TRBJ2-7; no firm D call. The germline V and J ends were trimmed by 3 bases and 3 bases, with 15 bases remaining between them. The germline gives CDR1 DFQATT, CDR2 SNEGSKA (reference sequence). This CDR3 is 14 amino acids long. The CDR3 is CSASTFSAIYEQYF. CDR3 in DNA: TGCAGTGCTAGTACTTTTTCCGCGATCTACGAGCAGTACTTC.

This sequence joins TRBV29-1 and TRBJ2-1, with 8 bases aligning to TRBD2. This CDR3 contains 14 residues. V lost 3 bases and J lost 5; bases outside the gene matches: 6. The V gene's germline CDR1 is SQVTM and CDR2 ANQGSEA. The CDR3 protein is CSVEGAGGNNEQFF. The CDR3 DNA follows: TGCAGCGTTGAGGGGGCGGGAGGCAACAATGAGCAGTTCTTC.